A selection of T cell receptor beta chains follows, all from one sample in a study of shared clonotypes between healthy human individuals. Here immunoSEQ multiplex PCR was the method, and the copy in TCRdb shows in-frame clones only, minus some. In the table there are roughly 2 million clones, roughly 95% of which are singletons. Sequencing was carried out using naive CD4+ T cells sorted from blood. These receptors came from a man between 18 and 29 years old in good health. Both conserved end residues are part of each CDR3. The D gene is left open where the match is weak. Clone size appears in some rows only: once, few, many, or a class for an expanded clone.

V	D	size	J	CDR3	DNA
TRBV6-6	-	-	TRBJ1-4	CASSSIAAGEKLFF	TGTGCCAGCAGTTCCATCGCGGCAGGTGAAAAACTGTTTTTT
TRBV15	-	-	TRBJ2-2	CATSRDRARELFF	TGTGCCACCAGCAGAGACAGGGCCCGGGAGCTGTTTTTT
TRBV7-2	-	-	TRBJ1-2	CASSSKTGTYGYTF	TGTGCCAGCAGCTCCAAAACAGGGACCTATGGCTACACCTTC
TRBV5-1	TRBD2	-	TRBJ2-2	CASSFSGEAGELFF	TGCGCCAGCAGCTTTAGCGGGGAGGCCGGGGAGCTGTTTTTT
TRBV6-5	TRBD2	-	TRBJ2-3	CASSREGRADTQYF	TGTGCCAGCAGTAGGGAGGGCCGGGCAGATACGCAGTATTTT
TRBV10-2	-	-	TRBJ1-2	CASSESGSLYGYTF	TGCGCCAGCAGTGAGAGTGGGTCCCTCTATGGCTACACCTTC
TRBV2	TRBD2	-	TRBJ2-7	CASSGTHGTSGRGVYEQYF	TGTGCCAGCAGTGGAACACACGGGACTAGCGGGAGAGGAGTATACGAGCAGTACTTC
TRBV4-1	TRBD2	-	TRBJ2-1	CASSQEGGGSGSYNEQFF	TGCGCCAGCAGCCAAGAAGGAGGCGGGAGCGGTTCCTACAATGAGCAGTTCTTC
TRBV6-1	-	-	TRBJ2-1	CASSGADRDEQFF	TGTGCCAGCAGTGGAGCGGACAGAGATGAGCAGTTCTTC
TRBV5-1	TRBD2	-	TRBJ2-7	CASGYSGSTHEQYF	TGCGCCAGCGGGTATAGCGGGAGCACCCACGAGCAGTACTTC
TRBV6-4	-	-	TRBJ2-7	CASLFFREPYEQYF	TGTGCCAGCCTCTTCTTCAGAGAACCCTACGAGCAGTACTTC
TRBV6-1	-	-	TRBJ1-5	CASSAHQPQHF	TGTGCCAGCAGTGCTCATCAGCCCCAGCATTTT
TRBV18	TRBD1	-	TRBJ2-7	CASSPITGALGEQYF	TGTGCCAGCTCACCTATTACAGGGGCGCTTGGTGAGCAGTACTTC
TRBV28	-	-	TRBJ1-6	CASSLTPRSYLYNSPLHF	TGTGCCAGCAGTTTAACCCCCAGGTCCTACCTCTATAATTCACCCCTCCACTTT
TRBV7-2	TRBD1	few	TRBJ1-5	CASSKTGGSQPQHF	TGTGCCAGCAGCAAGACAGGGGGCAGTCAGCCCCAGCATTTT
TRBV25-1	-	-	TRBJ2-5	CASSYPRDLETQYF	TGTGCCAGCTCCTACCCCCGAGACTTGGAGACCCAGTACTTC
TRBV5-4	TRBD2	-	TRBJ2-5	CASSSGGPIVGETQYF	TGTGCCAGCAGTTCGGGGGGGCCGATAGTTGGGGAGACCCAGTACTTC
TRBV30	TRBD1	-	TRBJ2-7	CARDRGPGEQYF	TGTGCCAGGGACAGGGGGCCGGGAGAGCAGTACTTC
TRBV28	TRBD1	-	TRBJ2-3	CASSLRQGHSTDTQYF	TGTGCCAGCAGTTTAAGACAGGGGCATAGCACAGATACGCAGTATTTT
TRBV5-1	-	-	TRBJ1-5	CASSHGQGGNQPQHF	TGCGCCAGCAGCCATGGGCAGGGTGGGAATCAGCCCCAGCATTTT
TRBV15	TRBD1	-	TRBJ1-4	CATSRVQDRDEKLFF	TGTGCCACCAGCAGAGTCCAGGACAGGGACGAAAAACTGTTTTTT
TRBV2	TRBD2	-	TRBJ2-7	CASSGLASGTNRHEQYF	TGTGCCAGCAGTGGATTGGCTAGCGGGACGAACCGCCACGAGCAGTACTTC
TRBV7-8	TRBD1	-	TRBJ2-7	CASSLTGGLYEQYF	TGTGCCAGCAGCTTGACAGGGGGCCTCTACGAGCAGTACTTC
TRBV5-4	-	-	TRBJ1-1	CASSLGGSTGTEAFF	TGTGCCAGCAGCTTGGGGGGAAGTACGGGGACTGAAGCTTTCTTT